The present T cell receptor (beta chain) was sequenced within a study of shared clonotypes between healthy human individuals. Assay used: immunoSEQ multiplex PCR; TCRdb lists only in-frame clones, some missing. The sample shows 650,000 to 750,000 clones, roughly 78% of them seen only once. The germline V gene encodes CDR1 MNHEY and CDR2 SMNVEV (reference sequence). The CDR3 is 14 residues long. Trimming stripped 7 bases from V and 8 bases from J, with 17 bases between. This chain uses TRBV27 with TRBJ1-4, with D perhaps TRBD1 (5 bases). The receptor comes from a woman younger than 45 in good health. The sample comprised memory CD4+ T cells sorted from blood. The subset denotes: CD45RA-negative fraction. The CDR3 sequence is CASTRLQGNEKLFF. CDR3 nucleotide sequence: TGTGCCAGCACCAGGCTCCAGGGTAACGAAAAACTGTTTTTT.